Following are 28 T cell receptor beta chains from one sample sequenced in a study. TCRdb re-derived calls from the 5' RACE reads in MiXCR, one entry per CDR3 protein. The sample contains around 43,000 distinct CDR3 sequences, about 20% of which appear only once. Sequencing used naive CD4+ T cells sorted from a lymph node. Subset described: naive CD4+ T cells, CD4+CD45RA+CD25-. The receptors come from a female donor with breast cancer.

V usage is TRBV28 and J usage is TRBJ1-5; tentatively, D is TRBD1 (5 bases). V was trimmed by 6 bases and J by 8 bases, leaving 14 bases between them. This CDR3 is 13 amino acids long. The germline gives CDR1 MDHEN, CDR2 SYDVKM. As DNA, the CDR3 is TGTGCCAGCAGGGGGACCGAGTTGAAGCCCCAGCATTTT. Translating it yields CASRGTELKPQHF.

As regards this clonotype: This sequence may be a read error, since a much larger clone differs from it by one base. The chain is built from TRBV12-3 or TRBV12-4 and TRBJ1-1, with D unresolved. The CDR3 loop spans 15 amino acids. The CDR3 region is CASSLMWGLNTEASF. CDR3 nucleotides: TGTGCCAGCAGCCTCATGTGGGGTTTGAACACTGAAGCTTCCTTT.

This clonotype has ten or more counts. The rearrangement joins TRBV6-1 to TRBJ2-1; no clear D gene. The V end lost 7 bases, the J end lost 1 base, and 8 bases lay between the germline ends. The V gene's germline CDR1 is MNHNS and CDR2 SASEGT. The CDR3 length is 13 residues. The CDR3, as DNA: TGTGCCAGCACCATCGGGTCCTACAATGAGCAGTTCTTC. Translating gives CASTIGSYNEQFF.

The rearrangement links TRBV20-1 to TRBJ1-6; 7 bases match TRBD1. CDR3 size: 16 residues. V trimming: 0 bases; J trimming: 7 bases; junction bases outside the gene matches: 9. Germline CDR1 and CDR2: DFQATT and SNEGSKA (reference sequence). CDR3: CSARDTNRGENSPLHF. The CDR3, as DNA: TGCAGTGCTAGAGATACTAACAGGGGCGAGAATTCACCCCTCCACTTT.

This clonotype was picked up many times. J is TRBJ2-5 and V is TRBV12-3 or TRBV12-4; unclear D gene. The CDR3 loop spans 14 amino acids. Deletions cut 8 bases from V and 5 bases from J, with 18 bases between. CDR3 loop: CASQPIEHPETQYF. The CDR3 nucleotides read TGTGCCAGCCAACCAATAGAGCACCCCGAGACCCAGTACTTC.

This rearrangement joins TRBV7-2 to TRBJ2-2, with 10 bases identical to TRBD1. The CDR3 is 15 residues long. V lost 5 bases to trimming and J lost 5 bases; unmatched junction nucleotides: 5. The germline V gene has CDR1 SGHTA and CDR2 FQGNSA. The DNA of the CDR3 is TGTGCCAGCAGCCGAGCGGGACAGGGGACCGGGGAGCTGTTTTTT. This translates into CASSRAGQGTGELFF.

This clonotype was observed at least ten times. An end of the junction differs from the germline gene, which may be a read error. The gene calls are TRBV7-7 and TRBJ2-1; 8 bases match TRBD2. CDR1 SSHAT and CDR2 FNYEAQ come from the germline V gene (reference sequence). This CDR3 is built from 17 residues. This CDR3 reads CASSFTVAGGIDDEQFF. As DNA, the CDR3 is TGTGCTAGCAGCTTTACCGTGGCGGGAGGAATTGATGATGAGCAGTTCTTC.

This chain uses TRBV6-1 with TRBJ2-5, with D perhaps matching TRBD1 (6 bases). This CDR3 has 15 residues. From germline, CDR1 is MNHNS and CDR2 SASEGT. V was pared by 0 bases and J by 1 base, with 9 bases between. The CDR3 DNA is TGTGCCAGCAGTGAAGCGGGGGCAGTCCAAGAGACCCAGTACTTC. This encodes CASSEAGAVQETQYF.

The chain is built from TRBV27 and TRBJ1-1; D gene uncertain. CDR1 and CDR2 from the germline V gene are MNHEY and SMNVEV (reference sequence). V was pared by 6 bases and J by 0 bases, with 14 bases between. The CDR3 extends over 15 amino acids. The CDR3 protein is CASRLSARMNTEAFF. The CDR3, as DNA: TGTGCCAGCAGACTATCCGCTCGAATGAACACTGAAGCTTTCTTT.

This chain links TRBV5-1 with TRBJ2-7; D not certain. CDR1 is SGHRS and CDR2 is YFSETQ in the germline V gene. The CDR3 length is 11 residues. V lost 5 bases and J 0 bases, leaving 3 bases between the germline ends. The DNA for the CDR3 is TGCGCCAGCAGTTACTCCTACGAGCAGTACTTC. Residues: CASSYSYEQYF.

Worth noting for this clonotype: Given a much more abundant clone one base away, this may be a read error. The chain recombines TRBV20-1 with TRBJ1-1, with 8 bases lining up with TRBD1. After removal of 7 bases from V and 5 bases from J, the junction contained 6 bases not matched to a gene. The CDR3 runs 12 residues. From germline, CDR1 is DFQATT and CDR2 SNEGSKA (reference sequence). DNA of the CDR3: TGCAGTGGCGGACAGGGAAGGACTGAAGCTTTCTTT. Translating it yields CSGGQGRTEAFF.

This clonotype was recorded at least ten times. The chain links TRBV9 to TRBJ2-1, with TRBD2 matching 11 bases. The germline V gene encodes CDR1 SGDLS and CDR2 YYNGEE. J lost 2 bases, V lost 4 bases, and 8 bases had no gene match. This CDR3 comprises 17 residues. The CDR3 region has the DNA TGTGCCAGCAGCTATTCCTTAGCGGGAGGGCCCTACAATGAGCAGTTCTTC. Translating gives CASSYSLAGGPYNEQFF.

As DNA, the CDR3 is TGTGCCAGCAGCTTCCCGGGGGTGGATCAGCCCCAGCATTTT. Translated: CASSFPGVDQPQHF. The V call is TRBV7-2, the J call TRBJ1-5, with D possibly matching TRBD1 (5 bases). Trimming left V 3 bases short and J 5 bases short, with 11 bases between. The germline gives CDR1 SGHTA, CDR2 FQGNSA. The length of the CDR3 is 14 residues.

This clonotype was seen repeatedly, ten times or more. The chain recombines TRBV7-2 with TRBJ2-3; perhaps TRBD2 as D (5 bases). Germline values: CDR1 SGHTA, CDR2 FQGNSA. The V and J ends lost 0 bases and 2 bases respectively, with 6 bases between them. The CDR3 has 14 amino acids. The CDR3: CASSLAEATDTQYF. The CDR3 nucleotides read TGTGCCAGCAGCTTAGCGGAGGCCACAGATACGCAGTATTTT.

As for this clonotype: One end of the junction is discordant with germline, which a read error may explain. CDR3 residues: CAGSQDDPGHSSGSSHEQYF. The CDR3 nucleotides read TGTGCCGGCAGCCAAGATGATCCGGGACATTCTAGCGGGAGCTCCCACGAGCAGTACTTC. This chain uses TRBV4-2 with TRBJ2-7, with 10 bases matching TRBD2. The CDR3 is 20 residues long. Germline assignment: CDR1 LGHNA and CDR2 YNFKEQ.

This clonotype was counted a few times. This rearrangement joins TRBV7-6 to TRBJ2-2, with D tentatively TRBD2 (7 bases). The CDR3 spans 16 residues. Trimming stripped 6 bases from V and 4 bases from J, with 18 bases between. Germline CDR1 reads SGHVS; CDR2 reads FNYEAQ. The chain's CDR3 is CASRGGSGIVTGELFF. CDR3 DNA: TGTGCCAGCAGGGGGGGCAGCGGGATCGTCACCGGGGAGCTGTTTTTT.

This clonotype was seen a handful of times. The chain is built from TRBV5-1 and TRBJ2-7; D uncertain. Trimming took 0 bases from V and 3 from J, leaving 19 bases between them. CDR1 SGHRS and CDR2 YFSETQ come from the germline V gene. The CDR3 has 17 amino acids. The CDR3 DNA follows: TGCGCCAGCAGCTTGGCCCTAGGGAACGGAAGAAACTACGAGCAGTACTTC. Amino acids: CASSLALGNGRNYEQYF.

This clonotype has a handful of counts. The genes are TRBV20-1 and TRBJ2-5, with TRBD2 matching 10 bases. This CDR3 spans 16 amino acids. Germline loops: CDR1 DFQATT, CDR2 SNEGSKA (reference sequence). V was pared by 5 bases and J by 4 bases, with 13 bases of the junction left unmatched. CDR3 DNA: TGCAGTGCTGCGAGAAGGACTAGCGGTTGGGGAGAGACCCAGTACTTC. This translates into CSAARRTSGWGETQYF.

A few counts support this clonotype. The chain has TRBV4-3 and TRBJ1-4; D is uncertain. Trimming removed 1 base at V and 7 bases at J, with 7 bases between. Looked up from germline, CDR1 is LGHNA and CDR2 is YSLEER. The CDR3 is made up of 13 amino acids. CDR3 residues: CASSQGRTEKLFF. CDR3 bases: TGCGCCAGCAGCCAAGGCCGGACTGAAAAACTGTTTTTT.

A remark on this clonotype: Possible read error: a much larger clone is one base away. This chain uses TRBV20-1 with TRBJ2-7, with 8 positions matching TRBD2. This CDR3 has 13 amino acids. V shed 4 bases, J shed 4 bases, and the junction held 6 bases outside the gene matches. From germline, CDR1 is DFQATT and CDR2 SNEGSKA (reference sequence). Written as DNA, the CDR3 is TGCAGTGCTATCAGCGGGAGACTGTACGAGCAGTACTTC. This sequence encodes CSAISGRLYEQYF.

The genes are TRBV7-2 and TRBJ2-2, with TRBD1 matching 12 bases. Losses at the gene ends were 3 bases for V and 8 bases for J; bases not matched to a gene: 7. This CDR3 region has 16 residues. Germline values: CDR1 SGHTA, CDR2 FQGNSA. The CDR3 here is CASSLGGQGAIGELFF. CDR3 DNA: TGTGCCAGCAGCTTGGGGGGACAGGGGGCAATTGGGGAGCTGTTTTTT.

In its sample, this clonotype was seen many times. CDR3 bases: TGCGCCAGCAGCTTGGAGACCGTGAACACCGGGGAGCTGTTTTTT. Protein product: CASSLETVNTGELFF. The chain uses TRBV5-1 and TRBJ2-2; D not certain. Between the trimmed V and J ends, which lost 0 bases and 1 base, there was a span of 7 bases. CDR1 SGHRS and CDR2 YFSETQ come from the germline V gene. The CDR3 loop spans 15 amino acids.

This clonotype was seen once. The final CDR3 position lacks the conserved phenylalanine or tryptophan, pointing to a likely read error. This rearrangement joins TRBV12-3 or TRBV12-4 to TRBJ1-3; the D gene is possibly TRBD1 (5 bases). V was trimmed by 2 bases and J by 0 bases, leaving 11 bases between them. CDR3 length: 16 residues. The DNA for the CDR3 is TGTGCCAGCAGTTTAAGAAGGGGTGGCTCTGGAAACACCATATATTGT. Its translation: CASSLRRGGSGNTIYC.

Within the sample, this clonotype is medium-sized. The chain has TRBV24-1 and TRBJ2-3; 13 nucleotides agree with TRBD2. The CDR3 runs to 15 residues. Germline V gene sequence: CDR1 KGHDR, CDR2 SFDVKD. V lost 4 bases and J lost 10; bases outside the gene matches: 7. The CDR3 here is CATSDPGLAGFAQYF. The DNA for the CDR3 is TGTGCCACCAGTGACCCGGGACTAGCGGGATTCGCGCAGTATTTT.

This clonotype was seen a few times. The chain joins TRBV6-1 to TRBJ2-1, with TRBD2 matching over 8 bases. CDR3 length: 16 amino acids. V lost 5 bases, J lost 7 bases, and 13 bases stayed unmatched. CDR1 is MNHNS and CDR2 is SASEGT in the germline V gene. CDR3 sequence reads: CASSPRSSGLGNEQFF. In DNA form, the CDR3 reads TGTGCCAGCAGTCCTCGTTCTAGCGGGTTGGGGAATGAGCAGTTCTTC.

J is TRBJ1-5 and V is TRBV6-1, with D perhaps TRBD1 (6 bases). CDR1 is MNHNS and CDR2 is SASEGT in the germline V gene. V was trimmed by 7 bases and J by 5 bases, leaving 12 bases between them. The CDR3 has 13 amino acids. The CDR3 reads CASTRTAYQPQHF. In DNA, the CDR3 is TGTGCCAGCACCCGGACAGCGTATCAGCCCCAGCATTTT.

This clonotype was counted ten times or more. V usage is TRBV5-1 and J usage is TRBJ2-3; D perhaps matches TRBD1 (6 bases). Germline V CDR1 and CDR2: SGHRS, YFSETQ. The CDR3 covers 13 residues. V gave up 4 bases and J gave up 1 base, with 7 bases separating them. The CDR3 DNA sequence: TGCGCCAGCAGCCCAGGGGGCACAGATACGCAGTATTTT. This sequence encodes CASSPGGTDTQYF.

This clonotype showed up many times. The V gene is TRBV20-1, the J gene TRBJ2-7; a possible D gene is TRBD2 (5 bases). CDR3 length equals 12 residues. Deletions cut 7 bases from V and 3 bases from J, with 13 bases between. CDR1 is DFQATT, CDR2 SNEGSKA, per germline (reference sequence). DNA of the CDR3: TGCAGTGGGAGGACGGATTTCTACGAGCAGTACTTC. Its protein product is CSGRTDFYEQYF.